Each of the 16 T cell receptor beta chains below was sequenced from the same sample in a study of identical twins. In TCRdb, the 5' RACE reads were re-called with MiXCR into one record per CDR3 protein. The table lists roughly 190,000 distinct CDR3 sequences, roughly 15% of them singletons. These same data were also listed under a study on T cells expressing NK-cell markers.

The sample consisted of CD8+ T cells sorted from blood. These receptors all come from a woman aged 18-29 years in good health.

The V gene is TRBV7-2, the J gene TRBJ2-6; D perhaps matches TRBD2 (6 bases). Trimming left V 1 base short and J 3 bases short, with 10 bases between. Germline V gene lookup returns CDR1 SGHTA and CDR2 FQGNSA. CDR3 size: 16 residues. The CDR3 DNA follows: TGTGCCAGCAGCTTAGTCGTCGGGGGTGGGGCCAACGTCCTGACTTTC. Translated: CASSLVVGGGANVLTF.

J is TRBJ2-1 and V is TRBV5-1; 15 positions match TRBD2. This CDR3 comprises 17 residues. The germline V gene encodes CDR1 SGHRS and CDR2 YFSETQ. V dropped 6 bases and J dropped 5; count of bases not matched to a gene: 9. The CDR3 spells CASTSRTSGRVDNEQFF. In DNA form, the CDR3 reads TGCGCCAGCACCTCTCGGACTAGCGGGAGGGTCGACAATGAGCAGTTCTTC.

Ten or more counts support this clonotype. The junction departs from germline at one end; a sequencing error may be responsible. The rearrangement joins TRBV12-3 or TRBV12-4 to TRBJ2-2, with D perhaps assigned TRBD1 or TRBD2 (6 bases each). The CDR3 covers 14 residues. DNA for the CDR3: TGTGCCAGCTCCGGGGGCCTAAACACCGTGGAGCTGTTTTTT. This encodes CASSGGLNTVELFF.

This clonotype came up a few times. The chain combines TRBV29-1 with TRBJ2-1, with 7 bases matching TRBD2. The CDR3 is 12 residues long. V lost 8 bases and J lost 5; bases outside the gene matches: 6. The V gene's germline CDR1 is SQVTM and CDR2 ANQGSEA. The CDR3 nucleotides are TGCAGCCTCGTGGGGGGGGACAATGAGCAGTTCTTC. Protein sequence: CSLVGGDNEQFF.

This clonotype has just one count. The chain joins TRBV4-3 to TRBJ2-7; D gene uncertain. Looked up from germline, CDR1 is LGHNA and CDR2 is YSLEER. The CDR3 has 15 amino acids. Trimming removed 0 bases at V and 2 bases at J, with 11 bases between. The DNA of the CDR3 is TGCGCCAGCAGCCAAGAGACCAAGCCCCCCTACGAGCAGTACTTC. Translation: CASSQETKPPYEQYF.

This clonotype was seen a few times. This chain connects TRBV15 to TRBJ1-5; 12 nucleotides agree with TRBD1. The CDR3 spans 14 residues. Germline trimming cut 5 bases from V and 6 bases from J; bases unmatched to any gene: 2. Per germline, CDR1 LNHNV and CDR2 YYDKDF (reference sequence). In nucleotides, the CDR3 is TGTGCCACCAGCTGGGACAGGGGGCTTCAGCCCCAGCATTTT. Protein: CATSWDRGLQPQHF.

The chain joins TRBV30 to TRBJ1-1; D is undetermined. The germline V gene encodes CDR1 GTSNPN and CDR2 SVGIG (reference sequence). The CDR3 is 11 residues long. The V and J ends lost 3 bases and 0 bases respectively, with 2 bases between them. CDR3 sequence reads: CAWRMNTEAFF. The CDR3 DNA reads TGTGCCTGGAGGATGAACACTGAAGCTTTCTTT.

This clonotype was recorded a few times. The V call is TRBV12-3 or TRBV12-4, the J call TRBJ1-1, with D possibly being TRBD1 (5 bases). This CDR3 region has 13 residues. Between the trimmed V and J ends, which lost 3 bases and 4 bases, there was a span of 9 bases. The CDR3 DNA reads TGTGCCAGCAGTTTGGGGCAGATCACTGAAGCTTTCTTT. Protein: CASSLGQITEAFF.

This clonotype was seen more than once but under ten times. The chain recombines TRBV5-6 with TRBJ2-1; 7 bases map to TRBD2. V trimming: 4 bases; J trimming: 7 bases; junction bases outside the gene matches: 5. The CDR3 runs to 13 residues. In germline, CDR1 is SGHDT, CDR2 YYEEEE. CDR3 coding DNA: TGTGCCAGCAGCCCTGGGACTACTAATGAGCAGTTCTTC. Protein product: CASSPGTTNEQFF.

V gene TRBV11-2 combines with J gene TRBJ1-1; 9 bases fit TRBD1. The CDR3 consists of 12 residues. V lost 8 bases, J lost 11 bases, and 9 bases stayed unmatched. Germline CDR1 SGHAT, CDR2 FQNNGV. DNA for the CDR3: TGTGCCAGCCTGGGAACAGGGGGCCAGGCTTTCTTT. Its translation is CASLGTGGQAFF. The variable domain in full, completed from reference TRBV11-2 and TRBJ1-1, reads EAGVAQSPRYKIIEKRQSVAFWCNPISGHATLYWYQQILGQGPKLLIQFQNNGVVDDSQLPKDRFSAERLKGVDSTLKIQPAKLEDSAVYLCASLGTGGQAFFGQGTRLTVV.

This clonotype was found a few times. The chain couples TRBV3-1 to TRBJ2-1; 7 positions agree with TRBD2. J was trimmed by 4 bases and V by 5 bases; bases with no gene match: 8. CDR1 is LGHDT, CDR2 YNNKEL, per germline (reference sequence). This CDR3 is built from 15 residues. The CDR3 DNA is TGTGCCAGCAGCTCTTACCGGGACTATTACAATGAGCAGTTCTTC. Protein product: CASSSYRDYYNEQFF.

V usage is TRBV10-3 and J usage is TRBJ2-2; 9 nucleotides line up with TRBD2. V lost 7 bases, J lost 6 bases, and 3 bases stayed unmatched. Germline V CDR1 and CDR2: ENHRY, SYGVKD. The CDR3 covers 13 residues. The CDR3, as DNA: TGTGCCATCACGGCGGGAGGGCCCGGGGAGCTGTTTTTT. Residues: CAITAGGPGELFF.

The chain joins TRBV27 to TRBJ2-3; no clear D gene. The V gene lost 3 bases and the J gene lost 9 bases, with 13 bases spanning the gap. CDR1 MNHEY and CDR2 SMNVEV come from the germline V gene (reference sequence). There are 13 residues in the CDR3. DNA of the CDR3: TGTGCCAGCAGTTTGATATACGGTGCAACGCAGTATTTT. Translation gives CASSLIYGATQYF.

This clonotype was detected only a few times. CDR3 sequence: CSASLAGGVETQYF. Written as DNA, the CDR3 is TGCAGTGCTAGTCTAGCGGGAGGCGTGGAGACCCAGTACTTC. This chain connects TRBV20-1 to TRBJ2-5; 11 nucleotides match TRBD2. This CDR3 comprises 14 residues. V was pared by 3 bases and J by 5 bases, with 5 bases of the junction left unmatched. Germline-derived CDR1 and CDR2 are DFQATT and SNEGSKA (reference sequence).

This clonotype has more than one count but fewer than ten. The V call is TRBV10-3, the J call TRBJ2-6; the D gene is possibly TRBD1 (6 bases). This CDR3 has 15 residues. Between the trimmed V and J ends, which lost 8 bases and 2 bases, there was a span of 13 bases. In germline, CDR1 is ENHRY, CDR2 SYGVKD. CDR3 in amino acids: CAIHRAAPGANVLTF. CDR3 in DNA: TGTGCCATCCACAGGGCAGCCCCTGGGGCCAACGTCCTGACTTTC.

This chain joins TRBV6-5 and TRBJ2-6; 9 bases are a match to TRBD1. Germline values: CDR1 MNHEY, CDR2 SVGAGI. The junction had 7 bases not matched to a gene; V was cut back by 4 bases and J by 0 bases. There are 18 residues in the CDR3. CDR3 sequence: CASSWGQGPSSGANVLTF. CDR3 nucleotide sequence: TGTGCCAGCAGTTGGGGACAGGGCCCAAGCTCTGGGGCCAACGTCCTGACTTTC.